This T cell receptor (beta chain) stems from a study of identifying expanded T cells in peripheral blood. General study findings and limits: Across healthy donors, higher total template counts meant significantly greater roughly 2-week count variance.

With regard to this clone: Its antigen is unidentified.

Sequenced by immunoSEQ multiplex PCR; TCRdb stores in-frame clones only, minus some. This repertoire shows roughly 86,000 clones, roughly 84% found once; its top ten account for around 4.3%. The CDR3 has 15 amino acids. The germline gives CDR1 MGHRA, CDR2 YSYEKL. V gave up 3 bases and J gave up 6 bases; unmatched junction bases: 8. The V call is TRBV4-1, the J call TRBJ1-2; 9 positions match TRBD1. Sequencing was performed on blood. The clonotype was recovered from a person aged 18 to 75 in good health. CDR3 region: CASSQPRDRVNGYTF. The CDR3 DNA sequence: TGCGCCAGCAGCCAGCCCCGGGACAGGGTGAATGGCTACACCTTC.